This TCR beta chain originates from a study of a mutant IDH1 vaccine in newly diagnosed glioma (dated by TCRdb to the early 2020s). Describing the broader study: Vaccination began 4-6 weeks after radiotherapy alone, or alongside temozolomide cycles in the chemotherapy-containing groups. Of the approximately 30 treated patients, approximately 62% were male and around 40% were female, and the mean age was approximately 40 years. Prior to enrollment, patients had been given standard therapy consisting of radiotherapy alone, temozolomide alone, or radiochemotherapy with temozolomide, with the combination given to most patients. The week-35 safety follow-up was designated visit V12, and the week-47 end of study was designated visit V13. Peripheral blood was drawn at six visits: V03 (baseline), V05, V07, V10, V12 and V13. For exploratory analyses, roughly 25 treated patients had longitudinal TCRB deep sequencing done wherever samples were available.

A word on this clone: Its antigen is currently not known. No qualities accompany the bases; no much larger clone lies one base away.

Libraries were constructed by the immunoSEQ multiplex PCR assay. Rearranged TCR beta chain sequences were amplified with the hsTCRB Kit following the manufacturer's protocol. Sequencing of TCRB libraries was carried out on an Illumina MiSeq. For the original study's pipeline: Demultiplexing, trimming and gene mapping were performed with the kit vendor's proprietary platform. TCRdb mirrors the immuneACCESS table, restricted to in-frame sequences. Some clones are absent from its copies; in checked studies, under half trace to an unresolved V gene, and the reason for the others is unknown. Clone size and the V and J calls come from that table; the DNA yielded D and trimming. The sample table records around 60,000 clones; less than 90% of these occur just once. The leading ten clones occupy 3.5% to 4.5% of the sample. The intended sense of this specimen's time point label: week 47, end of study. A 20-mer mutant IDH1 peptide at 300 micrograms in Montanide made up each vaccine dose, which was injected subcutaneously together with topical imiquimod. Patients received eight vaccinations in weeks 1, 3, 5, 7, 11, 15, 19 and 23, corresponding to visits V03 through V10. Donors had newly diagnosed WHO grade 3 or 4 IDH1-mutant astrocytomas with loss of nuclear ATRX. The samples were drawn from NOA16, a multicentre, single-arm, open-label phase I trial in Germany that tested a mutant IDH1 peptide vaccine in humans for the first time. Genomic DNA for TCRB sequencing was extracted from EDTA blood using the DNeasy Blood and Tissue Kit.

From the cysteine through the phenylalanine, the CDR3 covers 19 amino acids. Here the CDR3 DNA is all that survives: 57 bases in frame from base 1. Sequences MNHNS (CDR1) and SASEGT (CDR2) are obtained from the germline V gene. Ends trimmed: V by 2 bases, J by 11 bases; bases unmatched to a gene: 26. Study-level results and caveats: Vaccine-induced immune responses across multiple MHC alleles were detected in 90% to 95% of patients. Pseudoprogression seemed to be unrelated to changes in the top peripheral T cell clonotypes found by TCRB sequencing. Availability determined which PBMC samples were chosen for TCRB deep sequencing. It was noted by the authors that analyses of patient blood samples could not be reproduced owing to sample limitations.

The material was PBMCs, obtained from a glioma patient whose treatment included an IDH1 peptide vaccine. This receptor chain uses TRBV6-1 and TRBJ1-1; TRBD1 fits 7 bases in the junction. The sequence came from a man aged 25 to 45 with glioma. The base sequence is TGTGCCAGCAGTGAATTCGACTCCCACTTGACAGGGCACACAGGTAGGGCTTTCTTT. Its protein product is CASSEFDSHLTGHTGRAFF.